The rows below give T cell receptor beta chains drawn from one sample of a study of blood T cell repertoires in COVID-19. TCRdb's copy holds only in-frame clones and misses some; the assay was immunoSEQ multiplex PCR. The sample shows 150,000 to 200,000 clones, 75% to 85% of them seen only once. Sequenced material: peripheral blood. The receptors originated from a woman older than 75 with COVID-19, enrolled during active disease. Both conserved end residues are trimmed from each CDR3. The D gene is left open where the match is weak. Only part of the rows carry a size: once, few, many, or a class if the clone is expanded.

len,v_gene,d_gene,abundance,CDR3aa
13,TRBV7-2,.,.,ASSPGRVASDEQF
10,TRBV5-4,TRBD2,.,ASSPLTGGKY
13,TRBV6-5,.,.,ASSYGRVDPDTQY
15,TRBV15,TRBD2,.,ATSNGLAGGAQETQY
15,TRBV3-1/TRBV3-2,.,once,ASSQDTGPYSNQPQH
11,TRBV19,.,.,ASSIEGRRGYT
13,TRBV3-1/TRBV3-2,TRBD1,few,ASSRLQGSPYEQY
12,TRBV2,TRBD1,.,ASNRDRGPQPQH
11,TRBV3-1/TRBV3-2,.,once,ASSQNLQETQY
11,TRBV7-9,TRBD1,once,ASSWSGQDGYT
12,TRBV6-5,TRBD2,few,ASRTSGRVTEQF
9,TRBV24-1,.,.,ATSAGNEQF
11,TRBV7-2,.,.,ASSPSSNQPQH
14,TRBV27,.,.,ASRNDRSSYNSPLH
13,TRBV6-1,TRBD1,.,ASSERWGGTAEAF
13,TRBV30,.,.,AWTGDLVITGELF
10,TRBV2,.,.,ASIVESGELF
16,TRBV21-1,.,once,ASSKGDRVLSTNEKLF
14,TRBV19,.,.,ASSMRRRGNQYGYT
10,TRBV7-2,.,.,ASSFTGPEQY
13,TRBV6-5,.,.,ASRVGVGEDYGYT
14,TRBV18,TRBD2,.,ASSPPTAGDANIQY
13,TRBV3-1/TRBV3-2,.,.,ASSLQGATNEKLF
13,TRBV6-5,TRBD2,.,ASTELAGVGNEQF
10,TRBV12-3/TRBV12-4,TRBD1,few,ASSKAGGTQY
16,TRBV15,TRBD1,once,ATSRDPPPQGANEKLF
13,TRBV5-1,.,.,ASSSSVGYNYGYT
16,TRBV7-9,TRBD1,.,ASSLGLGQGKLNTEAF
11,TRBV6-4,.,few,ASSAYSNQPQH
11,TRBV2,TRBD1,few,ASNPQGPYGYT
11,TRBV5-1,.,.,ASSLDTGPGYT
16,TRBV19,TRBD1,.,ASSINLGTGGYNQPQH
15,TRBV2,TRBD1,once,ASSGPLGQGYNTEAF
13,TRBV4-1,TRBD2,.,ASSQSGSAYNEQF
13,TRBV19,TRBD1,.,ASKQGATGNTEAF
10,TRBV2,.,.,ASSARLGGEF